This record covers a single TCR beta chain. Study processing details: From reference gene primer amplification, estimates of nucleated cell counts were derived. The assay was immunoSEQ multiplex PCR, and TCRdb's table has in-frame clones only and misses some. V and J calls and clone size come straight from that table; D and trimming were deduced from the DNA. The data contain around 200,000 clones, roughly 90% of them singletons. The sample comes from a study of blood T cell repertoires in COVID-19. Turning to the study itself: Donors in the United States, Italy and Spain gave samples during acute or convalescent COVID-19. The cDNA or gDNA used as material had been derived from T cells, B-cell-depleted T cells, or PBMCs.

The CDR3 runs 15 residues. Germline values: CDR1 ENHRY, CDR2 SYGVKD. Deletions cut 6 bases from V and 3 bases from J, with 16 bases between. The chain links TRBV10-3 to TRBJ2-3; weak D call: TRBD2 (7 bases). The source is a man aged 35 to 55 with acute or convalescent COVID-19. Sequenced material: peripheral blood. The CDR3 loop is CAISERGGSTDTQYF. Written as DNA, the CDR3 is TGTGCCATCAGCGAAAGGGGGGGGTCGACAGATACGCAGTATTTT.